Included here is one T cell receptor (beta chain) sequence, with context. The sample belongs to a study of T cell changes during pregnancy in multiple sclerosis. Some clones are missing from TCRdb's copy, which holds only in-frame ones; the method was immunoSEQ multiplex PCR. The top ten hold about 1.2% of the sample, which has fewer than 60,000 clones, about 91% seen once. V lost 5 bases and J lost 0, with 8 bases in between. This CDR3 has 14 amino acids. Germline assignment: CDR1 SGHTA and CDR2 FQGNSA. Sequenced here: peripheral blood, sampled after pregnancy. The origin of this receptor is a female donor in good health, enrolled as a control in a pregnancy study. J is TRBJ1-3 and V is TRBV7-2, with D uncertain. The chain's CDR3 is CASSTHSSGNTIYF. Here the CDR3 DNA reads TGTGCCAGCAGCACCCACAGCTCTGGAAACACCATATATTTT.